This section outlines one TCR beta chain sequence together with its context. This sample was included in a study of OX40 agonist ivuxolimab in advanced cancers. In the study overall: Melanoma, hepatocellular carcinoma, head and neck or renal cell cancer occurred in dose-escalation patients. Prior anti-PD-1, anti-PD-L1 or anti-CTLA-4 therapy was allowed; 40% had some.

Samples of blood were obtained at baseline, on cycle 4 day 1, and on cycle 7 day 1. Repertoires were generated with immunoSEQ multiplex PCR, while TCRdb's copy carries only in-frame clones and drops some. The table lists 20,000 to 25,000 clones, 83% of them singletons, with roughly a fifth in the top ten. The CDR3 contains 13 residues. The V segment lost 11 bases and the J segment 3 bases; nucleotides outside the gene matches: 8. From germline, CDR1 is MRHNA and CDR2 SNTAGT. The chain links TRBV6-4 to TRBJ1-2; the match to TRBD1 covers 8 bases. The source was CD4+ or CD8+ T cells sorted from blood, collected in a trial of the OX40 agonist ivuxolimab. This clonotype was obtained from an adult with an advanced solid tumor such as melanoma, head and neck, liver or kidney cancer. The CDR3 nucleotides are TGTGCCCATCTGACAGGGGCGTACTATGGCTACACCTTC. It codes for CAHLTGAYYGYTF.